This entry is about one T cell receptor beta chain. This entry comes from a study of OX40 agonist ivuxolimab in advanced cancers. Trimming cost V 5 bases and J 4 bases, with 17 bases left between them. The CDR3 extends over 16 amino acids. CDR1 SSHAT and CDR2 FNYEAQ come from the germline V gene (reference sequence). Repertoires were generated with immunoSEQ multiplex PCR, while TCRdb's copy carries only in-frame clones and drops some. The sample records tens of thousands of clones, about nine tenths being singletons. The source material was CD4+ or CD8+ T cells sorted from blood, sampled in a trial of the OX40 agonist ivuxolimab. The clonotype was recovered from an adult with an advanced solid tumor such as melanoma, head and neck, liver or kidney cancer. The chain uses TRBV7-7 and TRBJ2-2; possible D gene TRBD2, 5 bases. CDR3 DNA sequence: TGTGCCAGCAGCCAAGTCCCAGGACTGGGCACCGGGGAGCTGTTTTTT. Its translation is CASSQVPGLGTGELFF. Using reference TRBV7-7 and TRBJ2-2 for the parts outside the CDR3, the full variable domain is GAGVSQSPRYKVTKRGQDVTLRCDPISSHATLYWYQQALGQGPEFLTYFNYEAQPDKSGLPSDRFSAERPEGSISTLTIQRTEQRDSAMYRCASSQVPGLGTGELFFGEGSRLTVL.